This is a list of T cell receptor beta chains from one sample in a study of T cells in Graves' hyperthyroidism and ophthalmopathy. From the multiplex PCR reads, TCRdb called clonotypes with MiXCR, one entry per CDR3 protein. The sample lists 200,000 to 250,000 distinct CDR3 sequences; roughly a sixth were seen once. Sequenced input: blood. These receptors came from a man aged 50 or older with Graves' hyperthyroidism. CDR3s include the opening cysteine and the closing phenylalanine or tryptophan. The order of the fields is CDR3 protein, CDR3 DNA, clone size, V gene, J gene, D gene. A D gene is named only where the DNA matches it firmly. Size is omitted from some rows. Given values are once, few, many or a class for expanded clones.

CDR3: CASSLAGTNYEQYF
DNA: TGTGCCAGCAGCTTAGCCGGGACTAACTACGAGCAGTACTTC
size: many
V: TRBV11-2
J: TRBJ2-7
D: TRBD2

CDR3: CASSHPLTQTSEQYF
DNA: TGCGCCAGCAGCCACCCGCTTACCCAGACCTCCGAGCAGTACTTC
size: few
V: TRBV4-1
J: TRBJ2-7
D: .

CDR3: CASSLWLAGESTDTQYF
DNA: TGTGCCAGCAGTTTATGGCTAGCGGGGGAGAGCACAGATACGCAGTATTTT
size: many
V: TRBV28
J: TRBJ2-3
D: TRBD2

CDR3: CSVEGSWTGGVETQYF
DNA: TGCAGCGTTGAAGGGTCCTGGACTGGGGGAGTGGAGACCCAGTACTTC
size: few
V: TRBV29-1
J: TRBJ2-5
D: .

CDR3: CASSQDNENTEAFF
DNA: TGTGCCAGCAGCCAAGACAATGAGAACACTGAAGCTTTCTTT
size: .
V: TRBV4-2
J: TRBJ1-1
D: .

CDR3: CASCYGADTQYF
DNA: TGTGCCAGCTGTTACGGGGCAGATACGCAGTATTTT
size: many
V: TRBV6-1
J: TRBJ2-3
D: .

CDR3: CASSFSSGLADNTGELFF
DNA: TGTGCCAGCAGTTTTTCTTCCGGACTAGCGGATAACACCGGGGAGCTGTTTTTT
size: .
V: TRBV27
J: TRBJ2-2
D: TRBD2

CDR3: CASSPGGELFF
DNA: TGTGCCAGCAGCCCGGGGGGGGAGCTGTTTTTT
size: many
V: TRBV12-3/TRBV12-4
J: TRBJ2-2
D: .

CDR3: CASGVTGDEKLFF
DNA: TGCGCCAGCGGCGTCACAGGGGATGAAAAACTGTTTTTT
size: once
V: TRBV5-1
J: TRBJ1-4
D: TRBD1

CDR3: CAWNVGTLSQPQHF
DNA: TGTGCCTGGAATGTGGGGACCCTCTCTCAGCCCCAGCATTTT
size: many
V: TRBV30
J: TRBJ1-5
D: .

CDR3: CSARDTASGRADTQYF
DNA: TGCAGTGCTAGAGATACGGCTAGCGGGAGGGCGGATACGCAGTATTTT
size: .
V: TRBV20-1
J: TRBJ2-3
D: TRBD2

CDR3: CASRRHLSPGGSYNEQFF
DNA: TGTGCCAGCAGACGCCACCTCTCCCCTGGCGGGAGCTACAATGAGCAGTTCTTC
size: many
V: TRBV2
J: TRBJ2-1
D: TRBD2

CDR3: CASSYSRQAHNSPLHF
DNA: TGTGCCAGCAGTTACTCACGACAGGCGCATAATTCACCCCTCCACTTT
size: .
V: TRBV6-5
J: TRBJ1-6
D: .

CDR3: CATSDLRRRKDTEAFF
DNA: TGTGCCACCAGTGATTTGAGGCGGAGGAAAGACACTGAAGCTTTCTTT
size: .
V: TRBV24-1
J: TRBJ1-1
D: .

CDR3: CASSRDRESGANVLTF
DNA: TGTGCCAGCAGTAGGGACAGGGAATCTGGGGCCAACGTCCTGACTTTC
size: few
V: TRBV12-3/TRBV12-4
J: TRBJ2-6
D: TRBD1

CDR3: CASSWSGRASDTQYF
DNA: TGTGCCAGCAGCTGGAGCGGGAGGGCCTCAGATACGCAGTATTTT
size: .
V: TRBV5-4
J: TRBJ2-3
D: TRBD2

CDR3: CASTIYNEQFF
DNA: TGTGCCAGCACTATATACAATGAGCAGTTCTTC
size: .
V: TRBV6-1
J: TRBJ2-1
D: .

CDR3: CASSQDGWRTQYF
DNA: TGCGCCAGCAGCCAAGATGGTTGGAGAACGCAGTATTTT
size: .
V: TRBV4-1
J: TRBJ2-3
D: .

CDR3: CASSKNAQFGGRIHEQYF
DNA: TGTGCCAGTAGTAAGAATGCTCAGTTTGGCGGGAGGATCCACGAGCAGTACTTC
size: .
V: TRBV19
J: TRBJ2-7
D: TRBD2

CDR3: CASTRAEAFF
DNA: TGTGCCAGCACCCGCGCTGAAGCTTTCTTT
size: many
V: TRBV12-3/TRBV12-4
J: TRBJ1-1
D: .

CDR3: CASSSTGTAYNEQFF
DNA: TGTGCCAGCAGCTCTACCGGGACAGCCTACAATGAGCAGTTCTTC
size: few
V: TRBV7-2
J: TRBJ2-1
D: TRBD1

CDR3: CASSLEAFSGNTIYF
DNA: TGCGCCAGCAGCTTGGAGGCCTTCTCTGGAAACACCATATATTTT
size: few
V: TRBV5-1
J: TRBJ1-3
D: .

CDR3: CASRPQGGPRSQYF
DNA: TGCGCCAGCAGACCTCAGGGGGGCCCGAGGTCCCAGTACTTC
size: few
V: TRBV5-1
J: TRBJ2-5
D: .

CDR3: CASRVSGQTYEQYF
DNA: TGTGCCAGCAGAGTATCGGGACAGACCTACGAGCAGTACTTC
size: many
V: TRBV27
J: TRBJ2-7
D: TRBD1

CDR3: CSARRGSGNIQYF
DNA: TGCAGTGCTAGAAGGGGGTCGGGAAACATTCAGTACTTC
size: few
V: TRBV20-1
J: TRBJ2-4
D: .

CDR3: CASEGEVREQFF
DNA: TGTGCCAGCGAAGGGGAGGTACGTGAGCAGTTCTTC
size: .
V: TRBV7-8
J: TRBJ2-1
D: .

CDR3: CSVDSGGETQYF
DNA: TGCAGCGTTGACTCGGGGGGGGAGACCCAGTACTTC
size: many
V: TRBV29-1
J: TRBJ2-5
D: TRBD2

CDR3: CATSRGRSGRSTDTQYF
DNA: TGTGCCACCAGCAGAGGTCGTAGCGGGAGAAGCACAGATACGCAGTATTTT
size: .
V: TRBV15
J: TRBJ2-3
D: TRBD2

CDR3: CASTRRVYTGELSF
DNA: TGTGCCAGCACGCGCAGGGTGTACACCGGGGAGCTGTCTTTT
size: .
V: TRBV28
J: TRBJ2-2
D: .

CDR3: CASAAGVPYNEQFF
DNA: TGCGCCAGCGCGGCTGGGGTACCCTACAATGAGCAGTTCTTC
size: many
V: TRBV10-2
J: TRBJ2-1
D: .

CDR3: CASSVDREAYEQYF
DNA: TGCGCCAGCAGCGTCGACAGGGAGGCCTACGAGCAGTACTTC
size: few
V: TRBV5-1
J: TRBJ2-7
D: .

CDR3: CASSKDGTGFQETQYF
DNA: TGTGCCAGCAGCAAGGACGGGACAGGCTTCCAAGAGACCCAGTACTTC
size: many
V: TRBV6-1
J: TRBJ2-5
D: TRBD1

CDR3: CASSQPETRFPEAFF
DNA: TGCGCCAGCAGCCAACCAGAGACGAGGTTCCCTGAAGCTTTCTTT
size: .
V: TRBV4-1
J: TRBJ1-1
D: .

CDR3: CASSQDRRGGSLAKNIQYF
DNA: TGTGCCAGCAGCCAAGACAGACGAGGAGGGAGCCTAGCCAAAAACATTCAGTACTTC
size: .
V: TRBV4-2
J: TRBJ2-4
D: .

CDR3: CAISESQAGNTIYF
DNA: TGTGCCATCAGTGAAAGTCAGGCTGGAAACACCATATATTTT
size: few
V: TRBV10-3
J: TRBJ1-3
D: .

CDR3: CASSSNSGTGVGTQYF
DNA: TGCGCCAGCAGCTCAAATTCCGGGACAGGGGTCGGGACCCAGTACTTC
size: few
V: TRBV5-1
J: TRBJ2-5
D: TRBD1

CDR3: CASAGTGGFTDTQYF
DNA: TGTGCCAGCGCCGGGACAGGGGGCTTCACAGATACGCAGTATTTT
size: many
V: TRBV2
J: TRBJ2-3
D: TRBD1

CDR3: CASSLGQGAWEQYF
DNA: TGTGCCAGCAGCTTAGGCCAGGGGGCCTGGGAGCAGTACTTC
size: many
V: TRBV11-2
J: TRBJ2-7
D: TRBD1

CDR3: CSVVGGVLGQETQYF
DNA: TGCAGCGTTGTAGGTGGTGTCCTCGGCCAAGAGACCCAGTACTTC
size: many
V: TRBV29-1
J: TRBJ2-5
D: .

CDR3: CSVASQGDTDTQYF
DNA: TGCAGCGTTGCTTCACAGGGGGACACAGATACGCAGTATTTT
size: many
V: TRBV29-1
J: TRBJ2-3
D: TRBD1

CDR3: CASSYGRRPLHF
DNA: TGTGCCAGCAGTTACGGGCGTCGGCCCCTCCACTTT
size: many
V: TRBV6-2/TRBV6-3
J: TRBJ1-6
D: .

CDR3: CASSATGTGYNEQFF
DNA: TGTGCCAGCAGCGCCACCGGGACAGGCTACAATGAGCAGTTCTTC
size: many
V: TRBV9
J: TRBJ2-1
D: TRBD1

CDR3: CASRQGSLGYTF
DNA: TGTGCCAGCAGGCAGGGAAGTCTTGGCTACACCTTC
size: .
V: TRBV28
J: TRBJ1-2
D: .

CDR3: CASSQGRATANYGYTF
DNA: TGCGCCAGCAGCCAAGGCAGAGCTACAGCTAACTATGGCTACACCTTC
size: few
V: TRBV4-3
J: TRBJ1-2
D: .

CDR3: CSATPFNKNIQYF
DNA: TGCAGTGCAACCCCCTTCAATAAAAACATTCAGTACTTC
size: few
V: TRBV20-1
J: TRBJ2-4
D: .

CDR3: CASSENRAYGYTF
DNA: TGTGCCAGCAGTGAAAACAGGGCCTATGGCTACACCTTC
size: .
V: TRBV6-1
J: TRBJ1-2
D: .

CDR3: CASSLSTGPTNEKLFF
DNA: TGTGCCAGCAGCTTATCGACGGGACCAACTAATGAAAAACTGTTTTTT
size: few
V: TRBV7-6
J: TRBJ1-4
D: .

CDR3: CASSGDDSSYNEQFF
DNA: TGCGCCAGCAGTGGTGACGATAGCTCCTACAATGAGCAGTTCTTC
size: many
V: TRBV10-1
J: TRBJ2-1
D: .

CDR3: CASSIRGSQPQHF
DNA: TGTGCCAGTAGTATAAGAGGGTCACAGCCCCAGCATTTT
size: few
V: TRBV19
J: TRBJ1-5
D: .

CDR3: CSARERLAENEQFF
DNA: TGCAGTGCTAGAGAAAGGCTAGCGGAGAATGAGCAGTTCTTC
size: many
V: TRBV20-1
J: TRBJ2-1
D: TRBD2

CDR3: CASSLGLAGRGNEQFF
DNA: TGTGCCAGCAGCTTGGGGTTAGCGGGTCGGGGAAATGAGCAGTTCTTC
size: few
V: TRBV5-4
J: TRBJ2-1
D: TRBD2

CDR3: CASSRTFRSGEKLFF
DNA: TGTGCCAGCTCACGGACCTTCAGGTCGGGTGAAAAACTGTTTTTT
size: .
V: TRBV18
J: TRBJ1-4
D: .

CDR3: CASSEGGGTVGYTF
DNA: TGTGCCAGCAGTGAAGGAGGGGGAACTGTTGGCTACACCTTC
size: few
V: TRBV25-1
J: TRBJ1-2
D: .

CDR3: CAWKAGGGYTF
DNA: TGTGCCTGGAAAGCAGGGGGTGGCTACACCTTC
size: .
V: TRBV30
J: TRBJ1-2
D: TRBD1

CDR3: CASSPRGESTEAFF
DNA: TGTGCCAGCAGCCCCCGGGGGGAGAGTACTGAAGCTTTCTTT
size: many
V: TRBV7-2
J: TRBJ1-1
D: .

CDR3: CASSLVTSGSGEQFF
DNA: TGTGCCAGCAGTTTGGTCACTAGCGGGAGCGGAGAGCAGTTCTTC
size: many
V: TRBV27
J: TRBJ2-1
D: TRBD2

CDR3: CASSLYVVRGETQYF
DNA: TGTGCCAGCAGCTTATATGTCGTGAGGGGAGAGACCCAGTACTTC
size: many
V: TRBV7-2
J: TRBJ2-5
D: .